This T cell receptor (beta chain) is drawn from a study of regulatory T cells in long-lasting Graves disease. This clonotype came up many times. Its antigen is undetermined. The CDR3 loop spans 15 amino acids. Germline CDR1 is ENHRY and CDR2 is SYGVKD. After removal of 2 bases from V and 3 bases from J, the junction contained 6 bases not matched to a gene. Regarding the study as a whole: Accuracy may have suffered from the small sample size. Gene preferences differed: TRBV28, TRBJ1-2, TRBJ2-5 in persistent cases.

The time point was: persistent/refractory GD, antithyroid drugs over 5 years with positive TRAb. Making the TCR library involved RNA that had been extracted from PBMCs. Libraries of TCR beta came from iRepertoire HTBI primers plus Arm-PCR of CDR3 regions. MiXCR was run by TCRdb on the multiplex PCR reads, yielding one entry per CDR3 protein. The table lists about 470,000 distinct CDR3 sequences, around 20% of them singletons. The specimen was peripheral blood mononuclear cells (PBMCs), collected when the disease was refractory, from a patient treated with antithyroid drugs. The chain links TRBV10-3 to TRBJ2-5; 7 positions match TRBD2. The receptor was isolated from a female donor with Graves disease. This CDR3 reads CAISEAGEGEETQYF. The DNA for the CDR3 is TGTGCCATCAGTGAGGCGGGAGAAGGGGAAGAGACCCAGTACTTC.